The 14 T cell receptor beta chains below all came from one sample that was sequenced in a study of blood T cell repertoires in COVID-19. Sequencing was performed with immunoSEQ multiplex PCR; in TCRdb, only in-frame clones are kept and a portion is missing. The repertoire includes about 160,000 clones, around 77% of them detected once, and 2.8% sits in the top ten. The sample consisted of peripheral blood. These receptors were taken from a man aged 70 or older with acute or convalescent COVID-19.

The sample holds a few counts of this clone. CDR3 in DNA: TGTGCCAGCAGCTCACTAGATCCCGGGGAGCTGTTTTTT. Translated: CASSSLDPGELFF. The V gene is TRBV7-9, the J gene TRBJ2-2; maybe TRBD2 (5 bases). The CDR3 runs 13 residues. V was pared by 4 bases and J by 6 bases, with 9 bases between. CDR1 and CDR2 from the germline V gene are SEHNR and FQNEAQ (reference sequence).

CDR3 coding DNA: TGTGCCACCAGTGGCCTCGGTACTCCCGATCAGCCCCAGCATTTT. Encoded protein: CATSGLGTPDQPQHF. The V call is TRBV24-1, the J call TRBJ1-5; D is unresolved. The ends were cut back, 5 bases at V and 5 bases at J, with 15 bases in the middle. The CDR3 is 15 amino acids. Germline-derived CDR1 and CDR2 are KGHDR and SFDVKD.

Remarks on this clone: Within the sample, other DNA sequences also encode this same CDR3. The rearrangement links TRBV29-1 to TRBJ2-3; 11 positions agree with TRBD2. Germline CDR1 and CDR2: SQVTM and ANQGSEA. This CDR3 has 15 amino acids. Unmatched junction bases numbered 4, after V lost 4 bases and J lost 1 base. The CDR3 spells CSVAGTSGGTDTQYF. CDR3 sequence (DNA): TGCAGCGTTGCAGGGACTAGCGGTGGCACAGATACGCAGTATTTT.

The sample holds a few counts of this clone. The chain employs TRBV12-3 or TRBV12-4 and TRBJ2-7; possible D gene TRBD2, 6 bases. The CDR3 is 11 residues long. V lost 5 bases and J lost 12, with 14 bases in between. For the CDR3, the DNA is TGTGCCAGCAGTCGGGACTCTAGGCCGTACTTC. Translating gives CASSRDSRPYF.

CDR3 loop: CASSSMDSYNEQFF. The CDR3 DNA follows: TGTGCCAGCAGCTCTATGGACAGTTACAATGAGCAGTTCTTC. This rearrangement joins TRBV5-6 to TRBJ2-1; possible D gene TRBD1, 6 bases. Trimming pared 3 bases from V and 4 bases from J, leaving 11 bases between. The CDR3 consists of 14 residues. CDR1 is SGHDT and CDR2 is YYEEEE in the germline V gene.

This clone was picked up one time. V gene TRBV21-1 combines with J gene TRBJ2-1; the DNA was not compared with TRBD1, the D call given in the table. TRBV21-1 is a pseudogene segment. The CDR3 has 12 residues. The CDR3 sequence: CASSNGDIYQFF. The CDR3 DNA reads TGTGCCAGCAGCAATGGGGACATATACCAGTTCTTC.

This clone came up a few times. This sequence joins TRBV7-9 and TRBJ1-6; TRBD1 matches at 9 bases. Trimming cost V 5 bases and J 8 bases; bases outside gene matches: 7. The CDR3 runs to 15 residues. Germline values: CDR1 SEHNR, CDR2 FQNEAQ (reference sequence). The CDR3 here is CASSHRQGGDSPLHF. The CDR3 bases are TGTGCCAGCAGCCATCGACAGGGGGGAGATTCACCCCTCCACTTT.

In nucleotides, the CDR3 is TGTGCCAGCAGTCGAGAGGACAGGGAAAAACTGTTTTTT. It encodes CASSREDREKLFF. The chain uses TRBV2 and TRBJ1-4; 7 nucleotides agree with TRBD1. With 5 bases clipped from V and 8 bases from J, the junction kept 5 bases outside the gene matches. Per germline, CDR1 SNHLY and CDR2 FYNNEI. The CDR3 covers 13 residues.

The CDR3 protein is CASGRDSTDTQYF. The CDR3 region has the DNA TGTGCCAGTGGGAGGGACAGCACAGATACGCAGTATTTT. This chain links TRBV2 with TRBJ2-3; 7 nucleotides match TRBD2. The ends lost 9 bases at V and 0 bases at J; junction bases unmatched: 3. Per germline, CDR1 SNHLY and CDR2 FYNNEI. The CDR3 totals 13 residues.

This clone was counted only a few times. The chain joins TRBV2 to TRBJ1-3; tentatively, D is TRBD1 (6 bases). Per the germline V gene, CDR1 is SNHLY and CDR2 is FYNNEI. Trimming stripped 4 bases from V and 0 bases from J, with 7 bases between. The CDR3 is 14 amino acids. Here the CDR3 reads CASSGTASGNTIYF. Here the CDR3 DNA reads TGTGCCAGCAGTGGGACAGCCTCTGGAAACACCATATATTTT.

As to this clone: The sample holds other DNA sequences that translate to the same CDR3. This chain uses TRBV11-3 with TRBJ2-7, with a tentative D call TRBD2 (6 bases). Germline loops: CDR1 SGHNT, CDR2 YENEEA. The CDR3 is 14 amino acids. Trimming took 5 bases from V and 0 from J, leaving 11 bases between them. The CDR3, as DNA: TGTGCCAGCAGCCCCCGGGGGAACTCCTACGAGCAGTACTTC. Translated, it gives CASSPRGNSYEQYF.

The J gene is TRBJ2-7, the V gene TRBV3-1 (or the pseudogene TRBV3-2), with D unclear. The CDR3 totals 12 residues. CDR1 and CDR2 from the germline V gene are LGHDT and YNNKEL (reference sequence). The V gene lost 4 bases and the J gene lost 5 bases, with 9 bases spanning the gap. CDR3 protein: CASSPNLDEQYF. The DNA of the CDR3 is TGTGCCAGCAGCCCCAACTTGGACGAGCAGTACTTC.

The rearrangement uses TRBV5-4 and TRBJ2-3; D possibly corresponds to TRBD1 (6 bases). The length of the CDR3 is 13 residues. The germline V and J ends were trimmed by 4 bases and 6 bases, with 12 bases remaining between them. CDR1 is SGHNT, CDR2 YYREEE, per germline (reference sequence). Here the CDR3 reads CASSPLRGDTQYF. CDR3 sequence (DNA): TGTGCCAGCAGCCCCCTGAGGGGGGATACGCAGTATTTT.

The V and J genes are TRBV28 and TRBJ2-3, with 7 bases lining up with TRBD2. The CDR3 runs 15 residues. The V and J ends lost 4 bases and 2 bases, in that order; junction bases with no gene match: 6. The germline V gene has CDR1 MDHEN and CDR2 SYDVKM. The CDR3: CASSSPGLTTDTQYF. The CDR3 region has the DNA TGTGCCAGCAGTTCACCGGGACTAACCACAGATACGCAGTATTTT.